These 23 T cell receptor beta chains were sequenced from one sample in a study of T-cell reconstitution after alpha-beta-depleted transplantation in children. During its preparation, the TCRbeta library received unique molecular identifiers. TCRdb re-called the PCR reads through MiXCR, storing one row per CDR3 protein. The table lists 230,000 or so distinct CDR3 sequences, around 8.9% of them singletons. The specimen was PBMCs from the stem cell graft donor, collected from the stem cell graft. The receptors stem from a human donor who donated a stem cell graft to a child with SCID.

The rearrangement joins TRBV7-6 to TRBJ1-5; D is perhaps TRBD1 (5 bases). Per the germline V gene, CDR1 is SGHVS and CDR2 is FNYEAQ. Trimming left V 4 bases short and J 0 bases short, with 16 bases between. The CDR3 length is 17 residues. The DNA for the CDR3 is TGTGCCAGCAGCTCGCATCCCGGGGGGTATAGCAATCAGCCCCAGCATTTT. Residues: CASSSHPGGYSNQPQHF.

This clonotype was recorded many times. This CDR3 reads CASSDYRGPNQPQHF. CDR3 nucleotides: TGCGCCAGCAGCGACTACAGGGGACCCAATCAGCCCCAGCATTTT. The V call is TRBV4-1, the J call TRBJ1-5, with 7 bases matching TRBD1. With 5 bases clipped from V and 3 bases from J, the junction kept 7 bases outside the gene matches. Germline CDR1 and CDR2: MGHRA and YSYEKL. The CDR3 is 15 amino acids.

This clonotype was recorded at least ten times. The CDR3 spells CATAPGRATNEKLFF. CDR3 bases: TGCGCCACCGCACCGGGGAGGGCGACTAATGAAAAACTGTTTTTT. The chain is built from TRBV4-3 and TRBJ1-4, with D unresolved. Germline-derived CDR1 and CDR2 are LGHNA and YSLEER. This CDR3 contains 15 residues. The V end lost 10 bases, the J end lost 2 bases, and 17 bases lay between the germline ends.

This clonotype has ten or more counts. V gene TRBV28 combines with J gene TRBJ2-1; D perhaps matches TRBD1 (6 bases). V was trimmed by 1 base and J by 3 bases, leaving 7 bases between them. The CDR3 loop spans 14 amino acids. CDR1 and CDR2 (germline): MDHEN, SYDVKM. CDR3 in DNA: TGTGCCAGCAGTTTATACAGGGTCTACAATGAGCAGTTCTTC. Translation gives CASSLYRVYNEQFF.

In its sample, this clonotype was seen many times. The gene calls are TRBV5-1 and TRBJ2-1; the match to TRBD2 covers 8 bases. J lost 9 bases, V lost 0 bases, and 11 bases had no gene match. The CDR3 runs to 16 residues. Germline CDR1 and CDR2: SGHRS and YFSETQ. CDR3 DNA sequence: TGCGCCAGCAGCTTGGTTATTTCGGGGGGGCTTATTGAGCAGTTCTTC. Its translation is CASSLVISGGLIEQFF.

The rearrangement uses TRBV18 and TRBJ1-5; 10 positions match TRBD1. J was trimmed by 0 bases and V by 3 bases; bases with no gene match: 5. CDR3 size: 17 residues. Germline-derived CDR1 and CDR2 are KGHSH and LQKENI. Here the CDR3 DNA reads TGTGCCAGCTCACCGCGCGGGACAGGGGTTAGCAATCAGCCCCAGCATTTT. Its protein is CASSPRGTGVSNQPQHF.

This clonotype has a count of ten or more. The gene calls are TRBV12-3 or TRBV12-4 and TRBJ1-1, with D unresolved. This CDR3 region has 13 residues. Trimming removed 5 bases from V and 8 bases from J, with 15 bases in between. CDR3 region: CASSPGPAGEAFF. CDR3 sequence (DNA): TGTGCCAGCAGTCCCGGCCCCGCGGGGGAAGCTTTCTTT.

This clonotype was counted ten times or more. The chain is built from TRBV7-3 and TRBJ2-4; 9 nucleotides align to TRBD2. Trimming took 2 bases from V and 7 from J; bases not matched to a gene: 12. Germline CDR1 is SGHTA and CDR2 is FQGTGA. The CDR3 is 17 amino acids. The CDR3 loop is CASSLVASGNQRNIQYF. In DNA, the CDR3 is TGTGCCAGCAGCTTAGTGGCTAGCGGGAACCAACGGAACATTCAGTACTTC.

This clonotype showed up many times. The chain joins TRBV5-1 to TRBJ1-5, with D perhaps matching TRBD1 (5 bases). Germline CDR1 reads SGHRS; CDR2 reads YFSETQ. Trimming removed 4 bases from V and 6 bases from J, with 17 bases in between. The CDR3 is made up of 15 amino acids. CDR3 loop: CASSPDGTLGQPQHF. The DNA of the CDR3 is TGCGCCAGCAGCCCGGACGGGACCTTGGGTCAGCCCCAGCATTTT.

The sample holds many counts of this clonotype. V gene TRBV19 combines with J gene TRBJ1-5; 7 bases match TRBD1. J gave up 7 bases and V 6 bases, and 9 bases lay outside the gene matches. CDR3 length: 14 residues. The germline gives CDR1 LNHDA, CDR2 SQIVND (reference sequence). The CDR3 loop is CASRSGQVGQPQHF. CDR3 DNA: TGTGCCAGTAGGAGCGGACAGGTCGGCCAGCCCCAGCATTTT. Supplemented by reference TRBV19 and TRBJ1-5, the full variable domain reads DGGITQSPKYLFRKEGQNVTLSCEQNLNHDAMYWYRQDPGQGLRLIYYSQIVNDFQKGDIAEGYSVSREKKESFPLTVTSAQKNPTAFYLCASRSGQVGQPQHFGDGTRLSIL.

The table lists this clonotype with many counts. The CDR3 bases are TGCGCCAGCAGAAAACAGGGGTTGACCGGGGAGCTGTTTTTT. Protein: CASRKQGLTGELFF. The V gene is TRBV4-1, the J gene TRBJ2-2; 7 bases line up with TRBD1. Per germline, CDR1 MGHRA and CDR2 YSYEKL. V shed 6 bases, J shed 5 bases, and the junction held 6 bases outside the gene matches. The length of the CDR3 is 14 residues.

Many counts were recorded for this clonotype. This rearrangement joins TRBV4-1 to TRBJ1-6; D gene unclear. V was cut by 4 bases and J by 8 bases, with 18 bases left in between. CDR3 size: 16 residues. Germline CDR1 MGHRA, CDR2 YSYEKL. The CDR3 region has the DNA TGCGCCAGCAGCCCTGGGCCGCGTCGTTGGGATTCACCCCTCCACTTT. Protein: CASSPGPRRWDSPLHF.

In its sample, this clonotype was seen many times. This chain uses TRBV6-5 with TRBJ1-5; the D is unclear. The germline CDR1 and CDR2 sequences are MNHEY and SVGAGI. CDR3 length: 16 amino acids. Trimming pared 0 bases from V and 1 base from J, leaving 10 bases between. The CDR3 nucleotides read TGTGCCAGCAGTTACTCAACCACGGGGAGCAATCAGCCCCAGCATTTT. As protein: CASSYSTTGSNQPQHF.

This clonotype was recorded many times. The chain combines TRBV3-1 with TRBJ1-4; D is unresolved. Germline CDR1 and CDR2: LGHDT and YNNKEL (reference sequence). V lost 3 bases and J lost 3, with 11 bases in between. The CDR3 spans 15 residues. For the CDR3, the DNA is TGTGCCAGCAGCCAGCGGGCCCAGGCTAATGAAAAACTGTTTTTT. Protein: CASSQRAQANEKLFF.

This clonotype was observed many times. V usage is TRBV20-1 and J usage is TRBJ1-6; 7 positions agree with TRBD1. In germline, CDR1 is DFQATT, CDR2 SNEGSKA (reference sequence). V shed 6 bases and J 0 bases; nucleotides not matched to a gene: 11. The CDR3 length is 17 residues. In DNA form, the CDR3 reads TGCAGTGCAACGACCGGGACAGCAAACTCCTATAATTCACCCCTCCACTTT. Translating gives CSATTGTANSYNSPLHF.

This clonotype was found many times. The chain uses TRBV7-9 and TRBJ1-4; D call uncertain. V was clipped by 3 bases and J by 8 bases, with 13 bases between them. The CDR3 covers 14 residues. Germline values: CDR1 SEHNR, CDR2 FQNEAQ (reference sequence). The CDR3 sequence: CASSFFTDSEKLFF. The CDR3, as DNA: TGTGCCAGCAGCTTTTTCACGGACTCCGAAAAACTGTTTTTT. Variable domain in full (rest from reference TRBV7-9 and TRBJ1-4): DTGVSQNPRHKITKRGQNVTFRCDPISEHNRLYWYRQTLGQGPEFLTYFQNEAQLEKSRLLSDRFSAERPKGSFSTLEIQRTEQGDSAMYLCASSFFTDSEKLFFGSGTQLSVL.

This clonotype is a singleton in its sample. A much larger clone differs from this one at a single base, so this may be a read error. The rearrangement links TRBV2 to TRBJ1-2, with D hard to call. Germline CDR1 SNHLY, CDR2 FYNNEI. The CDR3 length is 15 residues. The V gene lost 0 bases and the J gene lost 2 bases, with 10 bases spanning the gap. DNA of the CDR3: TGTGCCAGCAGTGAAGCGGCAGCAGTGAACTATGGCTACACCTTC. It yields the protein CASSEAAAVNYGYTF.

Ten or more counts support this clonotype. The junction shows a germline mismatch at one end, possibly a read error. The V call is TRBV5-4, the J call TRBJ2-7; no clear D gene. Germline CDR1 and CDR2: SGHNT and YYREEE (reference sequence). The CDR3 contains 15 residues. For the CDR3, the DNA is TGTGCCAGCAGCCAAACGAGGTCGTCCTCCTACGAGCAGTACTTT. It specifies CASSQTRSSSYEQYF.

Ten or more counts support this clonotype. The chain employs TRBV6-1 and TRBJ1-1; 10 bases align to TRBD1. The germline CDR1 and CDR2 sequences are MNHNS and SASEGT. V gave up 6 bases and J gave up 1 base; unmatched junction bases: 5. This CDR3 spans 15 amino acids. The CDR3 sequence is CASSQGQGENTEAFF. Here the CDR3 DNA reads TGTGCCAGCAGCCAAGGACAGGGGGAGAACACTGAAGCTTTCTTT.

In the case of this clonotype: The conserved closing phenylalanine or tryptophan is absent in this CDR3, likely reflecting a read error. The J gene is TRBJ1-2, the V gene TRBV18, with TRBD1 matching over 9 bases. The CDR3 totals 13 residues. J was trimmed by 4 bases and V by 6 bases; bases with no gene match: 3. Germline V gene sequence: CDR1 KGHSH, CDR2 LQKENI. CDR3 region: CASSTGQGYGYTL. As DNA, the CDR3 is TGTGCCAGCTCCACGGGACAGGGCTATGGCTACACCTTG.

This clonotype has ten or more counts. The chain combines TRBV5-1 with TRBJ2-4; D may be TRBD1 or TRBD2 (5 bases each). Trimming took 4 bases from V and 0 from J, leaving 11 bases between them. This CDR3 region has 15 residues. Looked up from germline, CDR1 is SGHRS and CDR2 is YFSETQ. CDR3 in DNA: TGCGCCAGCAGCCCACCGGGGCTAGCCAAAAACATTCAGTACTTC. Protein product: CASSPPGLAKNIQYF.

This clonotype was picked up many times. This chain joins TRBV5-6 and TRBJ2-5; possibly TRBD2 for D (5 bases). With 1 base removed from V and 4 bases from J, the gap between germline ends came to 11 bases. In germline, CDR1 is SGHDT, CDR2 YYEEEE. CDR3 length: 14 amino acids. The CDR3 here is CASSLLGEGETQYF. CDR3 coding DNA: TGTGCCAGCAGCTTGTTGGGAGAGGGAGAGACCCAGTACTTC.

This clonotype was seen ten or more times. The genes are TRBV20-1 and TRBJ1-2, with unresolved D. V dropped 0 bases and J dropped 4 bases, with 9 bases sitting between them. This CDR3 comprises 13 residues. From germline, CDR1 is DFQATT and CDR2 SNEGSKA (reference sequence). This CDR3 is CSARDPRGYGYTF. CDR3 DNA sequence: TGCAGTGCTAGAGATCCGCGGGGCTATGGCTACACCTTC.